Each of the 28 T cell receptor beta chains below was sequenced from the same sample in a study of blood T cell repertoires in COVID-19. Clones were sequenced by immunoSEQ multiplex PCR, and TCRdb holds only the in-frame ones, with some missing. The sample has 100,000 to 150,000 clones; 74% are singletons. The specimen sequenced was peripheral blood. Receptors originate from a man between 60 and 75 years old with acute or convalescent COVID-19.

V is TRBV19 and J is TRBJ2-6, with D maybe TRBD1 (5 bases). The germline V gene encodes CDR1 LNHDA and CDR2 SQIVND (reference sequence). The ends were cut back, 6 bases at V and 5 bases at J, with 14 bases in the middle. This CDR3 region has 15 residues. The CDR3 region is CASSSSGFWANVLTF. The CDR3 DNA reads TGTGCCAGTAGCTCATCAGGGTTCTGGGCCAACGTCCTGACTTTC.

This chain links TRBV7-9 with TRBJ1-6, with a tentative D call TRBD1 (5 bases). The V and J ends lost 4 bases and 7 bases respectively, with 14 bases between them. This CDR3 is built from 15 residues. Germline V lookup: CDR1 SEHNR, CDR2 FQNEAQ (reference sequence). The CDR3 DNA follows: TGTGCCAGCAGCTCCGGGGACTCGGGGAATTCACCCCTCCACTTT. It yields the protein CASSSGDSGNSPLHF.

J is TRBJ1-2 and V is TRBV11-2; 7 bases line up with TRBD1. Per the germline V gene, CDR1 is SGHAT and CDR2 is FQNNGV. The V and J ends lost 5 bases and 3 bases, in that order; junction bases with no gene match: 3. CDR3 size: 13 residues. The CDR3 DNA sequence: TGTGCCAGCAGCCTCGGGACAGACTATGGCTACACCTTC. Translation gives CASSLGTDYGYTF.

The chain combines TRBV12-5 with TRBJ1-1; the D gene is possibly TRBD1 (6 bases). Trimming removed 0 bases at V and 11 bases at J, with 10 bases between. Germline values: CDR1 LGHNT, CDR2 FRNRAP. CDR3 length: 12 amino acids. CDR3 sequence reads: CASGLVQGPAFF. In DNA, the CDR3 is TGTGCTAGTGGTTTGGTACAGGGCCCGGCTTTCTTT.

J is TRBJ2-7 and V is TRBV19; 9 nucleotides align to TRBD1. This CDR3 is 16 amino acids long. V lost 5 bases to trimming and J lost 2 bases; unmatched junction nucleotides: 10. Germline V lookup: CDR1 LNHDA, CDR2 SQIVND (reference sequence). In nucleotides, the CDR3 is TGTGCCAGTAGTCTACGGACAGGGGCCTTCACCTACGAGCAGTACTTC. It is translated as CASSLRTGAFTYEQYF.

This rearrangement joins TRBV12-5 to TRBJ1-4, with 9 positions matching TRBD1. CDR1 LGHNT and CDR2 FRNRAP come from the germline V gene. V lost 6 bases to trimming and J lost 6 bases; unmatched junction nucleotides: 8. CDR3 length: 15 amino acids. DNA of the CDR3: TGTGCTAGTGGCCATCGACAGGGGGGCTATGAAAAACTGTTTTTT. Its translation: CASGHRQGGYEKLFF.

CDR3 amino acids: CASNDAGTGFNEQYF. Written as DNA, the CDR3 is TGTGCCAGCAACGATGCCGGGACAGGGTTTAACGAGCAGTACTTC. The J gene is TRBJ2-7, the V gene TRBV6-5, with TRBD1 identical over 9 bases. In germline, CDR1 is MNHEY, CDR2 SVGAGI. The CDR3 consists of 15 residues. V shed 7 bases, J shed 5 bases, and the junction held 12 bases outside the gene matches.

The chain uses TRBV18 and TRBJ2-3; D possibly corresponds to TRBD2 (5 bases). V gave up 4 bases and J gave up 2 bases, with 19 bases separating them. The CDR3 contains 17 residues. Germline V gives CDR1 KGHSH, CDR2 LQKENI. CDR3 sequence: CASSHNPPSQITDTQYF. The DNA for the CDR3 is TGTGCCAGCTCACACAATCCACCTAGCCAAATCACAGATACGCAGTATTTT.

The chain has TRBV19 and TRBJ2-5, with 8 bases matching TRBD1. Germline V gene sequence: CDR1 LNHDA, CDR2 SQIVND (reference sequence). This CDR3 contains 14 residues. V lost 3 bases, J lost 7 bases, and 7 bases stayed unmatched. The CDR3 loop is CASSMTGAVWTQYF. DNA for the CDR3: TGTGCCAGTAGTATGACAGGGGCCGTTTGGACCCAGTACTTC. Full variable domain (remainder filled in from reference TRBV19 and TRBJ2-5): DGGITQSPKYLFRKEGQNVTLSCEQNLNHDAMYWYRQDPGQGLRLIYYSQIVNDFQKGDIAEGYSVSREKKESFPLTVTSAQKNPTAFYLCASSMTGAVWTQYFGPGTRLLVL.

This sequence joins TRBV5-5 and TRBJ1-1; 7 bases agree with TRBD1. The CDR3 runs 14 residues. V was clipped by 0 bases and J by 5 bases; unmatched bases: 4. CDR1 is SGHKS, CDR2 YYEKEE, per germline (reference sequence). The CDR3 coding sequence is TGTGCCAGCAGCTTGGGACAGGGTGTTACTGAAGCTTTCTTT. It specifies CASSLGQGVTEAFF.

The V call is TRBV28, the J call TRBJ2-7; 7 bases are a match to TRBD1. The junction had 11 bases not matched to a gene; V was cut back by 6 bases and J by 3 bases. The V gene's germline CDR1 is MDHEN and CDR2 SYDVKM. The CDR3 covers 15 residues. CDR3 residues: CASSFPQGVFYEQYF. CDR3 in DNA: TGTGCCAGCAGCTTTCCGCAGGGGGTGTTCTACGAGCAGTACTTC.

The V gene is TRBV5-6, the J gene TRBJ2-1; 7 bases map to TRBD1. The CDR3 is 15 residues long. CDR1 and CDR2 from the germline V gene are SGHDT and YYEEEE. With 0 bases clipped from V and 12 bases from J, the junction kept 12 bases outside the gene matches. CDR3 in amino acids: CASSLGQGVVTGQFF. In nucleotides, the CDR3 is TGTGCCAGCAGCTTGGGACAGGGAGTGGTGACCGGGCAGTTCTTC.

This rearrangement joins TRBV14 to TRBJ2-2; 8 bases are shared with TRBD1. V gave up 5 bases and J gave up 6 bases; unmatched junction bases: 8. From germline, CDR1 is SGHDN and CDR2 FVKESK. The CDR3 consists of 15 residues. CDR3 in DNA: TGTGCCAGCAGCGGGGGACAGGTACCGGCCGGGGAGCTGTTTTTT. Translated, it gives CASSGGQVPAGELFF.

In nucleotides, the CDR3 is TGTGCCTGGAGTGTAGGGAGCGGGAGATCTACGCAGTATTTT. It is translated as CAWSVGSGRSTQYF. The chain recombines TRBV30 with TRBJ2-3, with 8 bases fitting TRBD2. Germline V CDR1 and CDR2: GTSNPN, SVGIG (reference sequence). This CDR3 has 14 residues. The V and J ends lost 0 bases and 8 bases, in that order; junction bases with no gene match: 7.

DNA of the CDR3: TGTGCCAGCCAACTTCGGACTAGCGGGTATCGAGATACGCAGTATTTT. Amino acids: CASQLRTSGYRDTQYF. This chain links TRBV18 with TRBJ2-3; 11 nucleotides align to TRBD2. With 8 bases clipped from V and 5 bases from J, the junction kept 12 bases outside the gene matches. The CDR3 is 16 residues long. Per the germline V gene, CDR1 is KGHSH and CDR2 is LQKENI.

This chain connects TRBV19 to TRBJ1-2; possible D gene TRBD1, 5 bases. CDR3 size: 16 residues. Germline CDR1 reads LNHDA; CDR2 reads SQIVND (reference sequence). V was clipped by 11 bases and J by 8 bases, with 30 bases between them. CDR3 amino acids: CAGRRRDRNGSGGYTF. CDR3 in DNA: TGTGCCGGGAGGAGACGGGACCGAAACGGGTCCGGCGGCTACACCTTC.

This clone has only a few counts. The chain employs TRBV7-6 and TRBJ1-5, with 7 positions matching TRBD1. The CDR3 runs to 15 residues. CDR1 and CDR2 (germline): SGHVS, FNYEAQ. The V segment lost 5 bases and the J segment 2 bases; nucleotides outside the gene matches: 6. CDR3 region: CASSKRQGGNQPQHF. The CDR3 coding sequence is TGTGCCAGCAGCAAGCGACAGGGTGGCAATCAGCCCCAGCATTTT.

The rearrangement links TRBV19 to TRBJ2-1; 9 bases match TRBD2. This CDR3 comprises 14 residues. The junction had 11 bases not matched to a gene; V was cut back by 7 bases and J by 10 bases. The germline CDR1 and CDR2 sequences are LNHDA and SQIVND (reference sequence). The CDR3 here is CASTGAGGGREQFF. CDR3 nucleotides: TGTGCCAGTACAGGAGCGGGGGGAGGACGCGAGCAGTTCTTC. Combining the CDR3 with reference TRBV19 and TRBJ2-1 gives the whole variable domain DGGITQSPKYLFRKEGQNVTLSCEQNLNHDAMYWYRQDPGQGLRLIYYSQIVNDFQKGDIAEGYSVSREKKESFPLTVTSAQKNPTAFYLCASTGAGGGREQFFGPGTRLTVL.

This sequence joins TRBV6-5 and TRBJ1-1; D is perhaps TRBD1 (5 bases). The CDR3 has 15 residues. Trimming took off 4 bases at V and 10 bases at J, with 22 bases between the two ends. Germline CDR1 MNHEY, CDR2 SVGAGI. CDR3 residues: CASSLSFTGSGRAFF. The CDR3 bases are TGTGCCAGCAGTTTATCCTTTACAGGTTCTGGTAGAGCTTTCTTT.

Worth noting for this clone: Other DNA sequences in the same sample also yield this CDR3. CDR3 nucleotides: TGTGCCAGCAGCGTCGGACAGGGCCAAGAGACCCAGTACTTC. This encodes CASSVGQGQETQYF. V gene TRBV9 combines with J gene TRBJ2-5, with TRBD1 matching over 8 bases. CDR1 is SGDLS and CDR2 is YYNGEE in the germline V gene. This CDR3 has 14 residues. J lost 1 base, V lost 2 bases, and 1 base had no gene match.

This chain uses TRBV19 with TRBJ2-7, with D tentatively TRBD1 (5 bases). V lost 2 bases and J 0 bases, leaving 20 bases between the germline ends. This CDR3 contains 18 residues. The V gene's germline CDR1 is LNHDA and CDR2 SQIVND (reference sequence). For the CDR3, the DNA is TGTGCCAGTAGTATAAAGCAGGGCACGGACCGTTTCTCCTACGAGCAGTACTTC. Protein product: CASSIKQGTDRFSYEQYF. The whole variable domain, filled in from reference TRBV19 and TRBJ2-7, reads DGGITQSPKYLFRKEGQNVTLSCEQNLNHDAMYWYRQDPGQGLRLIYYSQIVNDFQKGDIAEGYSVSREKKESFPLTVTSAQKNPTAFYLCASSIKQGTDRFSYEQYFGPGTRLTVT.

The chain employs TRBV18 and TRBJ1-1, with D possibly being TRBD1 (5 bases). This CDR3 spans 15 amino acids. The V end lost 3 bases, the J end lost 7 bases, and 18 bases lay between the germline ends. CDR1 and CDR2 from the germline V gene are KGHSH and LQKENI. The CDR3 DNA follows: TGTGCCAGCTCACCCGATGGGATAAGGAGGGGTGAAGCTTTCTTT. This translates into CASSPDGIRRGEAFF. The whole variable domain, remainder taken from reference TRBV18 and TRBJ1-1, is NAGVMQNPRHLVRRRGQEARLRCSPMKGHSHVYWYRQLPEEGLKFMVYLQKENIIDESGMPKERFSAEFPKEGPSILRIQQVVRGDSAAYFCASSPDGIRRGEAFFGQGTRLTVV.

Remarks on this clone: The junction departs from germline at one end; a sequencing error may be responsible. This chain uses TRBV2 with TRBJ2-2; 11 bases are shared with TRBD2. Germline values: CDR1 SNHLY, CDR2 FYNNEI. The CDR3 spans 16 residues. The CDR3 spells CAGSAGTSGNTGELFF. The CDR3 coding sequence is TGTGCCGGCAGCGCCGGGACTAGCGGTAACACCGGGGAGCTGTTTTTT. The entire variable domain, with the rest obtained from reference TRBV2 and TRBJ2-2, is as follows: EPEVTQTPSHQVTQMGQEVILRCVPISNHLYFYWYRQILGQKVEFLVSFYNNEISEKSEIFDDQFSVERPDGSNFTLKIRSTKLEDSAMYFCAGSAGTSGNTGELFFGEGSRLTVL.

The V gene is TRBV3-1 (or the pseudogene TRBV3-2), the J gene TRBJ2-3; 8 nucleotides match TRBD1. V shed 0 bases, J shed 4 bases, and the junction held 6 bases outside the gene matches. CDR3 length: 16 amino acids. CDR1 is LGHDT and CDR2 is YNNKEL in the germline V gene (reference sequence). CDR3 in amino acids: CASSQEEQGGPDTQYF. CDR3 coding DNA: TGTGCCAGCAGCCAAGAGGAACAGGGGGGACCAGATACGCAGTATTTT.

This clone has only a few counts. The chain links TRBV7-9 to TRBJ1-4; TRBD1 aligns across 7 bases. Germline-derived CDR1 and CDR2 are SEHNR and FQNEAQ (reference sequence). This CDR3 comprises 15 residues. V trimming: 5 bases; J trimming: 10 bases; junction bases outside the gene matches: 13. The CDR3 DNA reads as TGTGCCAGCAGCCTGGGACAGCTCAGGTCCGGAAAACTGTTTTTT. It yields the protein CASSLGQLRSGKLFF.

CDR3: CASSLVAGTNTEAFF. CDR3 nucleotides: TGCGCCAGCAGCTTGGTGGCAGGGACAAACACTGAAGCTTTCTTT. The V gene is TRBV5-1, the J gene TRBJ1-1, with D perhaps TRBD1 (6 bases). The CDR3 is 15 amino acids. V gave up 0 bases and J gave up 2 bases, with 11 bases separating them. Germline V gives CDR1 SGHRS, CDR2 YFSETQ.

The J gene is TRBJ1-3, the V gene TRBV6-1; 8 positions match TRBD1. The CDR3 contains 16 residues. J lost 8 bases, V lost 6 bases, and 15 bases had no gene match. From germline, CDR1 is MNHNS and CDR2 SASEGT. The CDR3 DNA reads TGTGCCAGCAGGGAATCCTTCGGACAGGGAGCGCACACCATATATTTT. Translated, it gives CASRESFGQGAHTIYF.

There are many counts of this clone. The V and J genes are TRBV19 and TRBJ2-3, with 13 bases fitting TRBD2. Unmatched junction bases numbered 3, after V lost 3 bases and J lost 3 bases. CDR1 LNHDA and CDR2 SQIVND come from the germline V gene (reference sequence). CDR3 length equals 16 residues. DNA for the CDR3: TGTGCCAGTAGTATGGGGACTAGCGGGGTAACAGATACGCAGTATTTT. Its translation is CASSMGTSGVTDTQYF.